The rows below give T cell receptor beta chains drawn from one sample of a study of blood T cell repertoires in COVID-19. The repertoire was sequenced with immunoSEQ multiplex PCR; TCRdb's copy has only in-frame clones and lacks some. The table includes roughly 100,000 clones, approximately 87% detected once. The sample taken for sequencing was peripheral blood. Receptor source: a man in his forties or fifties with acute or convalescent COVID-19. The CDR3 runs from the conserved cysteine through the conserved F or W. The order of the fields is D gene, V gene, J gene, CDR3 protein. The D gene is left open where the match is weak.

d_call: TRBD2; v_call: TRBV24-1; j_call: TRBJ2-3; cdr3_aa: CATSDPNGGGTDTQYF
d_call: TRBD2; v_call: TRBV6-4; j_call: TRBJ2-3; cdr3_aa: CASSDSGLAGMNTQYF
d_call: TRBD1; v_call: TRBV19; j_call: TRBJ1-1; cdr3_aa: CATKQGRKNTEAFF
d_call: TRBD2; v_call: TRBV28; j_call: TRBJ2-2; cdr3_aa: CASSLLLAGRAGTGELFF
d_call: TRBD1; v_call: TRBV27; j_call: TRBJ1-2; cdr3_aa: CASSSGGYGYTF
d_call: TRBD2; v_call: TRBV4-2; j_call: TRBJ2-1; cdr3_aa: CASSHTGSSGRARNEQFF
d_call: NA; v_call: TRBV4-1; j_call: TRBJ1-3; cdr3_aa: CASSLTTTANSGNTIYF
d_call: TRBD1; v_call: TRBV15; j_call: TRBJ2-5; cdr3_aa: CATSGDRVGETQYF
d_call: NA; v_call: TRBV4-2; j_call: TRBJ1-1; cdr3_aa: CASSQEEYTEAFF
d_call: NA; v_call: TRBV6-5; j_call: TRBJ2-2; cdr3_aa: CASARVDRPSGELFF
d_call: NA; v_call: TRBV9; j_call: TRBJ2-2; cdr3_aa: CASSVSLGGDANTGELFF
d_call: TRBD1; v_call: TRBV6-1; j_call: TRBJ1-5; cdr3_aa: CASSARDRGSSSQPQHF
d_call: NA; v_call: TRBV10-3; j_call: TRBJ2-2; cdr3_aa: CATRGGGGSGELFF
d_call: NA; v_call: TRBV5-1; j_call: TRBJ1-4; cdr3_aa: CASSLATGGGYEKLFF
d_call: NA; v_call: TRBV28; j_call: TRBJ2-1; cdr3_aa: CASSQTYNEQFF
d_call: TRBD1; v_call: TRBV6-4; j_call: TRBJ2-7; cdr3_aa: CASSEDRDDEQYF
d_call: NA; v_call: TRBV11-3; j_call: TRBJ1-1; cdr3_aa: CASSKRGHEEAFF
d_call: NA; v_call: TRBV28; j_call: TRBJ1-5; cdr3_aa: CAIRYSNQPQHF
d_call: TRBD2; v_call: TRBV7-9; j_call: TRBJ2-2; cdr3_aa: CASSFTGFKAGAGELFF
d_call: NA; v_call: TRBV4-1; j_call: TRBJ1-1; cdr3_aa: CASSLRGDEAFF
d_call: TRBD2; v_call: TRBV14; j_call: TRBJ2-1; cdr3_aa: CASRGSNTYNEQFF
d_call: TRBD2; v_call: TRBV7-9; j_call: TRBJ2-4; cdr3_aa: CASSPSAGGSRDIQYF
d_call: NA; v_call: TRBV6-5; j_call: TRBJ2-3; cdr3_aa: CASSYLGSTDTQYF
d_call: NA; v_call: TRBV16; j_call: TRBJ1-1; cdr3_aa: CASSQSTTTEAFF
d_call: NA; v_call: TRBV6-5; j_call: TRBJ2-3; cdr3_aa: CASTHEAEGTDTQYF
d_call: NA; v_call: TRBV27; j_call: TRBJ2-2; cdr3_aa: CASSYRGTTGELFF
d_call: TRBD1; v_call: TRBV5-4; j_call: TRBJ2-2; cdr3_aa: CASSLVQGAIGELFF
d_call: NA; v_call: TRBV27; j_call: TRBJ1-5; cdr3_aa: CASSLSGAYQPQHF
d_call: TRBD2; v_call: TRBV9; j_call: TRBJ2-1; cdr3_aa: CASSVDLAGEQFF
d_call: NA; v_call: TRBV7-9; j_call: TRBJ2-1; cdr3_aa: CASSHRNEQFF
d_call: TRBD2; v_call: TRBV4-2; j_call: TRBJ2-1; cdr3_aa: CASSLGTSGTNEQFF
d_call: TRBD1; v_call: TRBV7-2; j_call: TRBJ1-6; cdr3_aa: CASSPDRGLSLHF
d_call: TRBD1; v_call: TRBV29-1; j_call: TRBJ1-6; cdr3_aa: CSVSSGTGNSPLHF
d_call: NA; v_call: TRBV7-9; j_call: TRBJ2-5; cdr3_aa: CASSLSLGGETQYF
d_call: TRBD1; v_call: TRBV5-1; j_call: TRBJ2-5; cdr3_aa: CASSLAGGFGETQYF
d_call: NA; v_call: TRBV11-3; j_call: TRBJ2-5; cdr3_aa: CASSLAQWGSGETQYF
d_call: NA; v_call: TRBV28; j_call: TRBJ1-1; cdr3_aa: CASSPNRRGVEAFF
d_call: TRBD2; v_call: TRBV18; j_call: TRBJ2-1; cdr3_aa: CASSSKLSGSYNEQFF
d_call: NA; v_call: TRBV28; j_call: TRBJ2-5; cdr3_aa: CASRLPDQETQYF
d_call: TRBD2; v_call: TRBV11-3; j_call: TRBJ2-1; cdr3_aa: CASSAAGTSGNEQFF
d_call: NA; v_call: TRBV29-1; j_call: TRBJ2-2; cdr3_aa: CSGGGNTANTGELFF
d_call: NA; v_call: TRBV7-9; j_call: TRBJ1-2; cdr3_aa: CATPGTIWGYTF
d_call: TRBD2; v_call: TRBV9; j_call: TRBJ2-4; cdr3_aa: CASIAGLAGGKNIQYF
d_call: TRBD1; v_call: TRBV25-1; j_call: TRBJ2-1; cdr3_aa: CASSRPGGLYNEQFF
d_call: TRBD2; v_call: TRBV4-1; j_call: TRBJ2-2; cdr3_aa: CASSQTSGNTGELFF
d_call: TRBD1; v_call: TRBV5-1; j_call: TRBJ2-4; cdr3_aa: CASSPLLGTGDLAKNIQYF
d_call: NA; v_call: TRBV10-3; j_call: TRBJ2-7; cdr3_aa: CAISESVSYEQYF
d_call: NA; v_call: TRBV27; j_call: TRBJ2-7; cdr3_aa: CASSLSEGFYEQYF
d_call: TRBD2; v_call: TRBV5-1; j_call: TRBJ2-5; cdr3_aa: CASSLLASGPETQYF
d_call: NA; v_call: TRBV20-1; j_call: TRBJ2-1; cdr3_aa: CSASLPSVSYNEQFF
d_call: TRBD1; v_call: TRBV28; j_call: TRBJ1-4; cdr3_aa: CASTPRGQGREKLFF
d_call: NA; v_call: TRBV25-1; j_call: TRBJ2-2; cdr3_aa: CASTPLGAGELFF
d_call: NA; v_call: TRBV28; j_call: TRBJ1-5; cdr3_aa: CASEQAHQPQHF
d_call: NA; v_call: TRBV29-1; j_call: TRBJ2-7; cdr3_aa: CRASGAYEQYF
d_call: TRBD2; v_call: TRBV10-2; j_call: TRBJ2-7; cdr3_aa: CASRLAGGEQYF